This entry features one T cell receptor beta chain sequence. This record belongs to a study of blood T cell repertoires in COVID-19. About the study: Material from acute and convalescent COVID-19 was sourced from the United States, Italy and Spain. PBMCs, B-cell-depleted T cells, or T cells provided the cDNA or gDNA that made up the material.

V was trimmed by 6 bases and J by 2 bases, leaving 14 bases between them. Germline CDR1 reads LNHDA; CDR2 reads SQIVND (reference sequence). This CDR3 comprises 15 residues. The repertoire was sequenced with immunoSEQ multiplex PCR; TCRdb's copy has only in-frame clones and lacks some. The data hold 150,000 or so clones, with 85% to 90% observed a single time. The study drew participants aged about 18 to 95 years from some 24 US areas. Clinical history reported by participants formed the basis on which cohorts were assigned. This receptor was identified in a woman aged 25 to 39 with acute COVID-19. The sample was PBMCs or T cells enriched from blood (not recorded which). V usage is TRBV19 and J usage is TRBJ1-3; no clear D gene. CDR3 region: CASSQKLGPGNTIYF. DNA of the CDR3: TGTGCCAGTAGCCAAAAACTGGGCCCTGGAAACACCATATATTTT.